These T cell receptor beta chains were read from a single sample in a study of graft-versus-host responses after intestinal transplantation. Libraries were prepared by immunoSEQ multiplex PCR; TCRdb keeps only in-frame clonotypes and omits some of them. The repertoire consists of tens of thousands of clones, with 90% to 95% occurring once and the leading ten covering approximately 6%. Sequences were derived from PBMCs, sampled more than 750 days after a first intestinal transplant, on the day of a second. The source of these receptors is a human patient who received an intestinal transplant, so some T cells may come from the graft donor. Both conserved end residues are trimmed from each CDR3. Each record gives: J gene, V gene, CDR3 protein.

TRBJ2-2	TRBV19	ASSIGPSTGELF
TRBJ2-5	TRBV19	ASSAGETQY
TRBJ2-3	TRBV5-1	ASSWSFLSTDTQY
TRBJ1-5	TRBV23-1	ATGQGAWVVGQPQH
TRBJ2-7	TRBV9	ASSVTPSGRNDEQY
TRBJ1-2	TRBV7-9	ASSFSTGGYP
TRBJ2-3	TRBV19	ASSIGQHTDTQY
TRBJ2-1	TRBV10-1	ASSESSSGRAGNEQF
TRBJ2-7	TRBV7-9	ASSLLDAGVEQY
TRBJ1-1	TRBV9	ASSASPQATEAF